The 3 T cell receptor beta chains below all came from one sample that was sequenced in a study of cytomegalovirus exposure and HLA in healthy donors. Sequenced by immunoSEQ multiplex PCR; TCRdb stores in-frame clones only, minus some. There are some 100,000 clones in the sample; 75% to 90% occur only once, and 4% to 5.5% lies in the top ten. The sample comprised PBMCs. These receptors all come from a man between 18 and 35 years old in good health and CMV-seropositive.

The rearrangement uses TRBV19 and TRBJ2-3, with TRBD2 identical over 7 bases. Unmatched junction bases numbered 7, after V lost 4 bases and J lost 0 bases. The CDR3 has 16 residues. Germline assignment: CDR1 LNHDA and CDR2 SQIVND (reference sequence). CDR3 residues: CASSRRAGTSTDTQYF. CDR3 sequence (DNA): TGTGCCAGTAGTAGACGAGCGGGAACTAGCACAGATACGCAGTATTTT.

The chain employs TRBV19 and TRBJ1-5; TRBD1 aligns across 8 bases. Trimming at V came to 4 bases and at J to 9 bases, leaving 8 bases not matched to a gene. CDR1 and CDR2 (germline): LNHDA, SQIVND (reference sequence). There are 14 residues in the CDR3. This CDR3 is CASSRDRGPWPQHF. CDR3 coding DNA: TGTGCCAGTAGTAGAGACAGGGGTCCTTGGCCCCAGCATTTT.

The V and J genes are TRBV5-4 and TRBJ2-3; tentatively, D is TRBD2 (5 bases). V was shortened by 9 bases and J by 8 bases, with 13 bases between the two germline ends. CDR3 length: 11 amino acids. Germline CDR1 is SGHNT and CDR2 is YYREEE (reference sequence). Written as DNA, the CDR3 is TGTGCCACCACGAATGGAGGTACGCAGTATTTT. Its translation is CATTNGGTQYF.